The next 20 T cell receptor beta chains were all read from a single sample in a study of T cells in Graves' hyperthyroidism and ophthalmopathy. Amplification targeted TCR beta CDR3 regions from RNA transcripts. Researchers ran a first-round RT-PCR on the TCR CDR3 using the HTBI primer set. Via MiXCR, TCRdb re-called the multiplex PCR reads, giving one row per CDR3 protein. This table has roughly 350,000 distinct CDR3 sequences, roughly an eighth appearing once. Material: blood. The source is a woman aged 40 to 55 with Graves' ophthalmopathy.

This rearrangement joins TRBV6-1 to TRBJ1-6; possibly TRBD1 for D (5 bases). Germline lookup yields CDR1 MNHNS and CDR2 SASEGT. The CDR3 consists of 13 residues. V gave up 6 bases and J gave up 3 bases, with 6 bases separating them. CDR3 DNA sequence: TGTGCCAGCAGGGGGGTCTATAATTCACCCCTCCACTTT. It encodes CASRGVYNSPLHF.

Only a few counts were recorded for this clonotype. The gene calls are TRBV7-9 and TRBJ1-1; D is perhaps TRBD1 (6 bases). Germline values: CDR1 SEHNR, CDR2 FQNEAQ (reference sequence). The CDR3 is made up of 15 amino acids. V lost 1 base to trimming and J lost 0 bases, with 9 bases between them. The CDR3, as DNA: TGTGCCAGCAGCTTAGTACAGGGAATGAACACTGAAGCTTTCTTT. Translation gives CASSLVQGMNTEAFF.

In its sample, this clonotype was seen many times. The gene calls are TRBV10-3 and TRBJ1-1; D is possibly TRBD1 (5 bases). The CDR3 totals 13 residues. V gave up 2 bases and J gave up 3 bases, with 7 bases separating them. Looked up from germline, CDR1 is ENHRY and CDR2 is SYGVKD. The CDR3 sequence is CAISERGDTEAFF. The CDR3 region has the DNA TGTGCCATCAGTGAGCGGGGGGACACTGAAGCTTTCTTT.

This clonotype was recorded at least ten times. The chain carries TRBV28 and TRBJ1-2; 7 bases fit TRBD1. The CDR3 runs to 15 residues. Germline loops: CDR1 MDHEN, CDR2 SYDVKM. Unmatched junction bases numbered 11, after V lost 7 bases and J lost 3 bases. CDR3 protein: CASIQGGQTYYGYTF. The CDR3 coding sequence is TGTGCCAGCATCCAGGGGGGACAGACTTACTATGGCTACACCTTC.

There are many counts of this clonotype. The chain is built from TRBV20-1 and TRBJ2-7, with TRBD1 matching 7 bases. Per germline, CDR1 DFQATT and CDR2 SNEGSKA (reference sequence). The CDR3 has 16 residues. The J segment lost 4 bases and the V segment lost 0 bases, leaving 12 bases of the junction unmatched. The CDR3 loop is CSARDRTGRRGYEQYF. The CDR3 region has the DNA TGCAGTGCTAGAGACCGGACAGGACGGAGAGGGTACGAGCAGTACTTC.

This chain's CDR3 is CASRDSGRALDNEQFF. CDR3 in DNA: TGTGCCAGCAGAGACAGCGGGAGGGCCCTCGACAATGAGCAGTTCTTC. V and J are TRBV28 and TRBJ2-1, with 10 bases aligning to TRBD2. The length of the CDR3 is 16 residues. V trimming: 6 bases; J trimming: 5 bases; junction bases outside the gene matches: 10. From germline, CDR1 is MDHEN and CDR2 SYDVKM.

The CDR3 region has the DNA TGCAGTGCTGGAAGGCAGGGGGAGCAGTACTTC. Protein product: CSAGRQGEQYF. The V call is TRBV20-1, the J call TRBJ2-7; D is possibly TRBD1 (6 bases). Trimming took off 5 bases at V and 7 bases at J, with 12 bases between the two ends. This CDR3 is 11 amino acids long. Per the germline V gene, CDR1 is DFQATT and CDR2 is SNEGSKA (reference sequence).

This clonotype was counted at least ten times. The chain is built from TRBV29-1 and TRBJ2-7; the D gene is possibly TRBD2 (5 bases). This CDR3 region has 13 residues. The V gene lost 4 bases and the J gene lost 2 bases, with 12 bases spanning the gap. The V gene's germline CDR1 is SQVTM and CDR2 ANQGSEA. The CDR3 region has the DNA TGCAGCGTTGCCGGGATGAAGACCTACGAGCAGTACTTC. This codes for CSVAGMKTYEQYF.

This clonotype has more than one count but fewer than ten. CDR3 DNA sequence: TGTGCCAGTCTTTGGGGAACAACTGAAGCTTTCTTT. As protein: CASLWGTTEAFF. V is TRBV5-8 and J is TRBJ1-1; D is uncertain. V lost 8 bases, J lost 5 bases, and 13 bases lay in between. Germline-derived CDR1 and CDR2 are SGHTS and YDEGEE. The CDR3 is 12 residues long. The full variable domain, rest sourced from reference TRBV5-8 and TRBJ1-1, is EAGVTQSPTHLIKTRGQQATLRCSPISGHTSVYWYQQALGLGLQFLLWYDEGEERNRGNFPPRFSGRQFPNYSSELNVNALELEDSALYLCASLWGTTEAFFGQGTRLTVV.

This clonotype was observed a few times. The chain recombines TRBV12-3 or TRBV12-4 with TRBJ1-2; D not certain. The CDR3 has 12 amino acids. Trimming removed 8 bases at V and 4 bases at J, with 11 bases between. For the CDR3, the DNA is TGTGCCAGCGGCCATGGGCTCTATGGCTACACCTTC. It codes for CASGHGLYGYTF.

In DNA form, the CDR3 reads TGCAGTGCTAGAGACCCTAGCGGGGCTCAAGAGACCCAGTACTTC. Its translation is CSARDPSGAQETQYF. The V and J genes are TRBV20-1 and TRBJ2-5; 9 bases are a match to TRBD2. Unmatched junction bases numbered 4, after V lost 0 bases and J lost 2 bases. The CDR3 is 15 amino acids. Germline V gene data show CDR1 as DFQATT and CDR2 as SNEGSKA (reference sequence).

This clonotype was observed many times. The chain combines TRBV3-1 with TRBJ1-1; D is undetermined. The CDR3 sequence is 14 residues long. Germline V gene data show CDR1 as LGHDT and CDR2 as YNNKEL (reference sequence). Deletions cut 5 bases from V and 0 bases from J, with 10 bases between. This chain's CDR3 is CASSFSLLNTEAFF. CDR3 in DNA: TGTGCCAGCAGCTTCTCACTTTTGAACACTGAAGCTTTCTTT.

This clonotype was seen repeatedly, ten times or more. The chain carries TRBV2 and TRBJ1-2; no clear D. Trimming pared 3 bases from V and 0 bases from J, leaving 5 bases between. CDR1 and CDR2 from the germline V gene are SNHLY and FYNNEI. CDR3 length equals 13 residues. Here the CDR3 reads CASSEVTNYGYTF. The CDR3 DNA reads TGTGCCAGCAGTGAGGTGACTAACTATGGCTACACCTTC.

This clonotype appeared a few times. The chain links TRBV5-1 to TRBJ2-1, with 10 bases fitting TRBD1. Germline loops: CDR1 SGHRS, CDR2 YFSETQ. J lost 7 bases, V lost 3 bases, and 7 bases had no gene match. CDR3 length equals 15 residues. The CDR3 spells CASSYKDRGFNEQFF. For the CDR3, the DNA is TGCGCCAGCAGCTACAAGGACAGGGGGTTTAATGAGCAGTTCTTC.

A note on this clonotype: Possible read error: a much larger clone is one base away. This chain connects TRBV11-3 to TRBJ1-4, with a possible D match to TRBD1 (5 bases). The CDR3 consists of 16 residues. Germline V gives CDR1 SGHNT, CDR2 YENEEA. The germline V and J ends were trimmed by 5 bases and 4 bases, with 17 bases remaining between them. The CDR3 sequence is CASSPRSGRFNEKLFF. The CDR3 nucleotides are TGTGCCAGCAGCCCACGCTCGGGACGGTTTAATGAAAAACTGTTTTTT.

The sample holds many counts of this clonotype. V usage is TRBV2 and J usage is TRBJ1-3, with a possible D match to TRBD1 (5 bases). Germline V gene sequence: CDR1 SNHLY, CDR2 FYNNEI. V shed 6 bases and J shed 1 base, with 16 bases lying between them. The CDR3 is made up of 16 amino acids. CDR3 sequence (DNA): TGTGCCAGCAGATCTGGGGACGGCGGGTCTGGAAACACCATATATTTT. Protein product: CASRSGDGGSGNTIYF. The variable domain in full, completed from reference TRBV2 and TRBJ1-3, reads EPEVTQTPSHQVTQMGQEVILRCVPISNHLYFYWYRQILGQKVEFLVSFYNNEISEKSEIFDDQFSVERPDGSNFTLKIRSTKLEDSAMYFCASRSGDGGSGNTIYFGEGSWLTVV.

In this sample, this clonotype turned up many times. J is TRBJ2-1 and V is TRBV7-2; D ambiguous. Trimming stripped 7 bases from V and 2 bases from J, with 12 bases between. The CDR3 spans 14 residues. CDR1 is SGHTA and CDR2 is FQGNSA in the germline V gene. CDR3 amino acids: CASTSDPTYNEQFF. DNA for the CDR3: TGTGCCAGCACCTCCGATCCTACCTACAATGAGCAGTTCTTC. Based on the CDR3 plus reference TRBV7-2 and TRBJ2-1, the full variable domain is GAGVSQSPSNKVTEKGKDVELRCDPISGHTALYWYRQSLGQGLEFLIYFQGNSAPDKSGLPSDRFSAERTGGSVSTLTIQRTQQEDSAVYLCASTSDPTYNEQFFGPGTRLTVL.

This clonotype was recorded many times. This chain joins TRBV19 and TRBJ1-2; TRBD1 aligns across 8 bases. V shed 6 bases, J shed 4 bases, and the junction held 10 bases outside the gene matches. The CDR3 length is 15 residues. Germline-derived CDR1 and CDR2 are LNHDA and SQIVND (reference sequence). The CDR3 sequence is CASSLRDRWFYGYTF. The CDR3 coding sequence is TGTGCCAGTAGCCTCCGGGACAGGTGGTTCTATGGCTACACCTTC.

This clonotype was recorded a few times. CDR3: CAWSRPDEQFF. The DNA for the CDR3 is TGTGCCTGGAGCCGCCCGGATGAGCAGTTCTTC. J is TRBJ2-1 and V is TRBV30; D remains unclear. In germline, CDR1 is GTSNPN, CDR2 SVGIG (reference sequence). Deletions cut 3 bases from V and 8 bases from J, with 8 bases between. The CDR3 contains 11 residues.

This clonotype was seen repeatedly, ten times or more. V usage is TRBV11-2 and J usage is TRBJ2-3; D call uncertain. This CDR3 is 11 amino acids long. Germline CDR1 reads SGHAT; CDR2 reads FQNNGV. V gave up 2 bases and J gave up 6 bases, with 3 bases separating them. The DNA for the CDR3 is TGTGCCAGCAGCTTATCTGATACGCAGTATTTT. It specifies CASSLSDTQYF.